This T cell receptor beta chain was identified during a study of T cells in localized non-small cell lung cancer. Study observations and caveats: In uninvolved adjacent lung, T cell clonality reached its highest value, exceeding tumor.

Trimming stripped 5 bases from V and 2 bases from J, with 5 bases between. The CDR3 spans 12 residues. Germline values: CDR1 SEHNR, CDR2 FQNEAQ (reference sequence). As regards this clone: Its antigen is undetermined.

The assay was immunoSEQ multiplex PCR, and TCRdb's table has in-frame clones only and misses some. The table records some 10,000 clones, roughly four fifths of them present only once. The sequencing here drew on peripheral blood mononuclear cells, taken before any cancer treatment. This chain uses TRBV7-9 with TRBJ2-3; D is ambiguous. This TCR was sampled from a female donor aged 60 or older with stage II lung adenocarcinoma. As DNA, the CDR3 is TGTGCCAGCAGCACTGCCACAGATACGCAGTATTTT. Translation: CASSTATDTQYF.